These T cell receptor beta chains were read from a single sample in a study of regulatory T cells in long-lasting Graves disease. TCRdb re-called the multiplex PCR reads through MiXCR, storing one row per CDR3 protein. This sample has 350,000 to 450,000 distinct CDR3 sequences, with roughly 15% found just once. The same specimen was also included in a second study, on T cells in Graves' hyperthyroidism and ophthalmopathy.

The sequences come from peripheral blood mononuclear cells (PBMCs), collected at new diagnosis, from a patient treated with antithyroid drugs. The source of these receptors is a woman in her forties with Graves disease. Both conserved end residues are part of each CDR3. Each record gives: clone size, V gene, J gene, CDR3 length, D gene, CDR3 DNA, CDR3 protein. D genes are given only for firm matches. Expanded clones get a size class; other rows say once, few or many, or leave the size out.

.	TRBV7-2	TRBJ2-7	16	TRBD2	TGTGCCAGCAGCTCTAGATCGGGACTAGCGGGAGCCGAGCAGTACTTC	CASSSRSGLAGAEQYF
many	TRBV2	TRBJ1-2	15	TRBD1	TGTGCCAGCAGGGAAACAGGGGGCAATCACTATGGCTACACCTTC	CASRETGGNHYGYTF
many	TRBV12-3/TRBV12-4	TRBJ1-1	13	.	TGTGCCAGCAGTCGGGGTTCGTACACTGAAGCTTTCTTT	CASSRGSYTEAFF
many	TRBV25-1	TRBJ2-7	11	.	TGTGCCAGCACCCGCGGGGTGGAGCAGTACTTC	CASTRGVEQYF
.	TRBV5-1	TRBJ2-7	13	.	TGCGCCAGCAGCCCGTCAGGGACGCACGAGCAGTACTTC	CASSPSGTHEQYF
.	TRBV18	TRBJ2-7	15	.	TGTGCCAGCTCACCAGACGGCAGGGAAGGCTTCGAGCAGTACTTC	CASSPDGREGFEQYF
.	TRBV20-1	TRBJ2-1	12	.	TGCAGTGCTATGGGCAGGGTATGGGAGCAGTTCTTC	CSAMGRVWEQFF
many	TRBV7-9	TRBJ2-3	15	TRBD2	TGTGCCAGCAGCTTAAGGACTAGGGGCACAGATACGCAGTATTTT	CASSLRTRGTDTQYF
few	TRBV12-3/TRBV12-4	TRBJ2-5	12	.	TGTGCCAGCAGTCACAAGGGGGAGACCCAGTACTTC	CASSHKGETQYF
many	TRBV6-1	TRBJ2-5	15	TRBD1	TGTGCCAGCAGCCCCGTGGGACAGAGAAAAGAGACCCAGTACTTC	CASSPVGQRKETQYF
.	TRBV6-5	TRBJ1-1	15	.	TGTGCCAGCAGTTACGGGACCGAGGTGGACACTGAAGCTTTCTTT	CASSYGTEVDTEAFF
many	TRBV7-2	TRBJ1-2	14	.	TGTGCCAGCAGCTGGGACACCACTAACTATGGCTACACCTTC	CASSWDTTNYGYTF
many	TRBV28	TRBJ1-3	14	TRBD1	TGTGCCAGCAGCCAGACAGGGCGTGGAAACACCATATATTTT	CASSQTGRGNTIYF
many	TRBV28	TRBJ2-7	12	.	TGTGCCAGCAGTTTAGGCTGGTACGAGCAGTACTTC	CASSLGWYEQYF
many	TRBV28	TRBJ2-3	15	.	TGTGCCAGCAGTTTATTCTCAACAGGGCCGGATACGCAGTATTTT	CASSLFSTGPDTQYF
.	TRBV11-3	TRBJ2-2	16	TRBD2	TGTGCCAGCAGCTTAGTAACGGGAGGTGGTACCGGGGAGCTGTTTTTT	CASSLVTGGGTGELFF
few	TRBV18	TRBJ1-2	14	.	TGTGCCAGCTCACCACCGAGCAGGCGGGATGGCTACACCTTC	CASSPPSRRDGYTF
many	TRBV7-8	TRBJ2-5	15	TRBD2	TGTGCCAGCAGCTCCAAGCGGGAGCTGGAGGAGACCCAGTACTTC	CASSSKRELEETQYF
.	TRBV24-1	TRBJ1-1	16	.	TGTGCCACCAGTGATTTGCAGTTGGACACCGCTATTGAAGCTTTCTTT	CATSDLQLDTAIEAFF
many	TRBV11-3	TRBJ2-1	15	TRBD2	TGTGCCAGCAGCCTGGGACTAGCGGGAGACAATGAGCAGTTCTTC	CASSLGLAGDNEQFF
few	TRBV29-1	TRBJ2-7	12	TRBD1	TGCAGCGTTGAAGACAGGGGGCAAGAGCAGTACTTC	CSVEDRGQEQYF
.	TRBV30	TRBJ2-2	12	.	TGTGCCTGGAGTCACAGCACCGGGGAGCTGTTTTTT	CAWSHSTGELFF
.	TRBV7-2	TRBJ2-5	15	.	TGTGCCAGCAGCTCTCTTACTAGCCCGGGAGAGACCCAGTACTTC	CASSSLTSPGETQYF
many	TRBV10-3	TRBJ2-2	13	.	TGTGCCATCAACTTCGCGAACACCGGGGAGCTGTTTTTT	CAINFANTGELFF
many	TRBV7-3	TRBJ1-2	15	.	TGTGCCAGCAGCGGCAGGGAGGGCCCGGGGTATGGCTACACCTTC	CASSGREGPGYGYTF